Shown below are 31 T cell receptor beta chains from a single sample sequenced in a study of cytomegalovirus exposure and HLA in healthy donors. Produced via immunoSEQ multiplex PCR; TCRdb's table is partial and in-frame only. The repertoire includes roughly 330,000 clones, 87% of them detected once, and 0.95% to 1.5% sits in the top ten. The sequenced material came from PBMCs. These receptor sequences come from a woman in her twenties or thirties in good health and CMV-seropositive.

This chain links TRBV2 with TRBJ1-2; possible D gene TRBD1, 5 bases. The ends were cut back, 0 bases at V and 8 bases at J, with 16 bases in the middle. Per germline, CDR1 SNHLY and CDR2 FYNNEI. This CDR3 has 15 amino acids. CDR3 residues: CASSEALRGRFGYTF. CDR3 in DNA: TGTGCCAGCAGTGAAGCGCTTCGGGGCAGGTTCGGCTACACCTTC.

The CDR3 protein is CASSVGTSTYEQYF. In DNA form, the CDR3 reads TGTGCCAGCAGCGTAGGTACGTCGACCTACGAGCAGTACTTC. The chain uses TRBV9 and TRBJ2-7; D gene uncertain. V lost 0 bases and J 2 bases, leaving 9 bases between the germline ends. Germline CDR1 is SGDLS and CDR2 is YYNGEE. This CDR3 contains 14 residues.

This sequence joins TRBV4-2 and TRBJ1-1, with no clear D. Germline V gene sequence: CDR1 LGHNA, CDR2 YNFKEQ. V was pared by 0 bases and J by 4 bases, with 9 bases between. The CDR3 loop spans 14 amino acids. CDR3 in DNA: TGTGCCAGCAGCCAAGATTTGACGGTCACTGAAGCTTTCTTT. It translates to CASSQDLTVTEAFF.

The CDR3 bases are TGTGCCAGCAGCGGCGACAGGGCTACCTCTGGAAACACCATATATTTT. It is translated as CASSGDRATSGNTIYF. This chain joins TRBV9 and TRBJ1-3; 7 bases align to TRBD1. The CDR3 totals 16 residues. J lost 0 bases, V lost 3 bases, and 6 bases had no gene match. Germline assignment: CDR1 SGDLS and CDR2 YYNGEE.

This rearrangement joins TRBV6-6 to TRBJ2-7, with TRBD1 matching 7 bases. Germline CDR1 reads MNHNY; CDR2 reads SVGAGI (reference sequence). J lost 1 base, V lost 6 bases, and 9 bases had no gene match. The CDR3 covers 15 residues. CDR3 sequence: CASRSGTDVSYEQYF. The CDR3 nucleotides read TGTGCCAGCAGATCCGGGACAGACGTTTCCTACGAGCAGTACTTC.

J is TRBJ1-4 and V is TRBV6-5; D is possibly TRBD1 (5 bases). The CDR3 is 16 amino acids. V was shortened by 4 bases and J by 7 bases, with 19 bases between the two germline ends. Germline V gene lookup returns CDR1 MNHEY and CDR2 SVGAGI. CDR3 DNA: TGTGCCAGCAGTTCCGCCTGGGGGGGGGACCTTGAAAAACTGTTTTTT. Translated: CASSSAWGGDLEKLFF.

V gene TRBV19 combines with J gene TRBJ2-7; no clear D gene. The length of the CDR3 is 12 residues. V lost 5 bases, J lost 1 base, and 6 bases lay in between. Per the germline V gene, CDR1 is LNHDA and CDR2 is SQIVND (reference sequence). CDR3 protein: CASSYGSYEQYF. The CDR3 region has the DNA TGTGCCAGTAGTTATGGATCCTACGAGCAGTACTTC.

The chain employs TRBV28 and TRBJ2-7; 7 nucleotides agree with TRBD1. Germline CDR1 is MDHEN and CDR2 is SYDVKM. CDR3 length: 12 amino acids. V trimming: 6 bases; J trimming: 5 bases; junction bases outside the gene matches: 4. CDR3 sequence (DNA): TGTGCCAGCAGCTCGGGACAGAACGAGCAGTACTTC. This encodes CASSSGQNEQYF.

The rearrangement joins TRBV4-1 to TRBJ2-3; D possibly corresponds to TRBD2 (7 bases). CDR1 is MGHRA and CDR2 is YSYEKL in the germline V gene. The CDR3 runs to 18 residues. V lost 2 bases and J 3 bases, leaving 21 bases between the germline ends. Here the CDR3 reads CASSQQSRGGAGTDTQYF. For the CDR3, the DNA is TGCGCCAGCAGCCAACAATCCCGAGGGGGGGCCGGAACAGATACGCAGTATTTT.

The gene calls are TRBV2 and TRBJ1-5; 7 bases are shared with TRBD1. The CDR3 runs to 15 residues. Unmatched junction bases numbered 9, after V lost 6 bases and J lost 4 bases. Germline CDR1 is SNHLY and CDR2 is FYNNEI. CDR3 residues: CASSYRGSDNQPQHF. In nucleotides, the CDR3 is TGTGCCAGCAGCTACAGGGGCTCCGATAATCAGCCCCAGCATTTT.

The rearrangement links TRBV28 to TRBJ2-3; 11 positions match TRBD2. Per the germline V gene, CDR1 is MDHEN and CDR2 is SYDVKM. V gave up 5 bases and J gave up 4 bases; unmatched junction bases: 5. The CDR3 has 15 amino acids. The CDR3, as DNA: TGTGCCAGCAGTGGAGATAGCGGGGGGGCAGATACGCAGTATTTT. Protein sequence: CASSGDSGGADTQYF. The full variable domain, in which reference TRBV28 and TRBJ2-3 provide the parts outside the CDR3, is DVKVTQSSRYLVKRTGEKVFLECVQDMDHENMFWYRQDPGLGLRLIYFSYDVKMKEKGDIPEGYSVSREKKERFSLILESASTNQTSMYLCASSGDSGGADTQYFGPGTRLTVL.

This chain uses TRBV28 with TRBJ2-1; D ambiguous. Germline lookup yields CDR1 MDHEN and CDR2 SYDVKM. Trimming pared 3 bases from V and 2 bases from J, leaving 8 bases between. The CDR3 is made up of 14 amino acids. CDR3 sequence reads: CASSLAAPYNEQFF. The DNA of the CDR3 is TGTGCCAGCAGTTTGGCAGCACCCTACAATGAGCAGTTCTTC. The full variable domain, in which reference TRBV28 and TRBJ2-1 provide the parts outside the CDR3, is DVKVTQSSRYLVKRTGEKVFLECVQDMDHENMFWYRQDPGLGLRLIYFSYDVKMKEKGDIPEGYSVSREKKERFSLILESASTNQTSMYLCASSLAAPYNEQFFGPGTRLTVL.

V and J are TRBV7-9 and TRBJ2-7; 7 bases fit TRBD1. Trimming took 0 bases from V and 2 from J; bases not matched to a gene: 7. The germline CDR1 and CDR2 sequences are SEHNR and FQNEAQ (reference sequence). CDR3 length equals 16 residues. For the CDR3, the DNA is TGTGCCAGCAGCTTAGCCTCGGGGACAGTGACCTACGAGCAGTACTTC. Its protein is CASSLASGTVTYEQYF.

The rearrangement uses TRBV28 and TRBJ1-1; TRBD1 matches 9 bases. The CDR3 sequence is 15 residues long. Trimming cost V 6 bases and J 3 bases; bases outside gene matches: 8. In germline, CDR1 is MDHEN, CDR2 SYDVKM. CDR3 sequence reads: CASSHAGQGDTEAFF. The CDR3 nucleotides are TGTGCCAGCAGCCACGCGGGACAGGGTGACACTGAAGCTTTCTTT.

The chain links TRBV11-2 to TRBJ2-7, with TRBD2 matching over 9 bases. CDR1 and CDR2 from the germline V gene are SGHAT and FQNNGV. This CDR3 is 13 amino acids long. V trimming: 5 bases; J trimming: 3 bases; junction bases outside the gene matches: 2. The chain's CDR3 is CASSPSGVYEQYF. CDR3 DNA: TGTGCCAGCAGCCCTAGCGGGGTCTACGAGCAGTACTTC.

The rearrangement links TRBV27 to TRBJ2-3, with no clear D. CDR1 and CDR2 from the germline V gene are MNHEY and SMNVEV (reference sequence). The CDR3 has 13 residues. V was cut by 8 bases and J by 2 bases, with 11 bases left in between. CDR3 loop: CASSELNTDTQYF. The DNA for the CDR3 is TGTGCCAGCTCTGAACTCAACACAGATACGCAGTATTTT.

This chain connects TRBV30 to TRBJ1-6; possibly TRBD1 for D (5 bases). V was pared by 4 bases and J by 5 bases, with 12 bases between. This CDR3 is 14 amino acids long. CDR1 is GTSNPN and CDR2 is SVGIG in the germline V gene (reference sequence). The CDR3 loop reads CAWTVGQHNSPLHF. Here the CDR3 DNA reads TGTGCCTGGACCGTGGGGCAGCATAATTCACCCCTCCACTTT. Combining the CDR3 with reference TRBV30 and TRBJ1-6 gives the whole variable domain SQTIHQWPATLVQPVGSPLSLECTVEGTSNPNLYWYRQAAGRGLQLLFYSVGIGQISSEVPQNLSASRPQDRQFILSSKKLLLSDSGFYLCAWTVGQHNSPLHFGNGTRLTVT.

This clone was counted a single time. V usage is TRBV9 and J usage is TRBJ2-3; 8 bases are shared with TRBD1. The germline V gene encodes CDR1 SGDLS and CDR2 YYNGEE. The ends lost 3 bases at V and 11 bases at J; junction bases unmatched: 5. The CDR3 extends over 12 amino acids. The CDR3 bases are TGTGCCAGCAGCGCCCCGGGACAGGAGCAGTATTTT. Translating it yields CASSAPGQEQYF.

This sequence joins TRBV9 and TRBJ2-1; possible D gene TRBD2, 6 bases. Germline loops: CDR1 SGDLS, CDR2 YYNGEE. CDR3 length: 15 amino acids. V lost 0 bases and J 5 bases, leaving 12 bases between the germline ends. The CDR3 region is CASSVGPGDHNEQFF. The CDR3 DNA follows: TGTGCCAGCAGCGTAGGCCCGGGAGATCACAATGAGCAGTTCTTC.

The chain links TRBV6-6 to TRBJ1-4; tentatively, D is TRBD1 (6 bases). The V end lost 6 bases, the J end lost 8 bases, and 19 bases lay between the germline ends. Per the germline V gene, CDR1 is MNHNY and CDR2 is SVGAGI (reference sequence). The CDR3 loop spans 15 amino acids. The CDR3 nucleotides read TGTGCCAGCAGCTCCGGCAGGGGAATCGAGGAAAAACTGTTTTTT. Its translation is CASSSGRGIEEKLFF.

The chain couples TRBV19 to TRBJ2-5, with 9 bases matching TRBD2. Germline V gene data show CDR1 as LNHDA and CDR2 as SQIVND (reference sequence). Trimming cost V 8 bases and J 5 bases; bases outside gene matches: 9. This CDR3 is 14 amino acids long. CDR3 sequence (DNA): TGTGCCAGTCGGACCTTAGCGGGGGAGGAGACCCAGTACTTC. Translation gives CASRTLAGEETQYF.

The genes are TRBV5-4 and TRBJ2-7; D not certain. This CDR3 is built from 16 residues. Per the germline V gene, CDR1 is SGHNT and CDR2 is YYREEE (reference sequence). The germline V and J ends were trimmed by 1 base and 0 bases, with 14 bases remaining between them. CDR3 nucleotide sequence: TGTGCCAGCAGCTTGATTTCGGGCCTCGGCTCCTACGAGCAGTACTTC. It specifies CASSLISGLGSYEQYF.

This clone has just one count. V and J are TRBV7-3 and TRBJ2-7; D gene unclear. Germline lookup yields CDR1 SGHTA and CDR2 FQGTGA. Deletions cut 1 base from V and 1 base from J, with 11 bases between. The length of the CDR3 is 15 residues. The CDR3 reads CASSLSLGKSYEQYF. In DNA, the CDR3 is TGTGCCAGCAGCTTAAGTCTGGGGAAGTCCTACGAGCAGTACTTC.

The chain uses TRBV18 and TRBJ1-1, with a possible D match to TRBD1 (6 bases). This CDR3 is 16 amino acids long. V shed 3 bases and J shed 8 bases, with 22 bases lying between them. CDR1 is KGHSH and CDR2 is LQKENI in the germline V gene. CDR3 sequence: CASSPRLVGPQGEAFF. The CDR3 DNA follows: TGTGCCAGCTCACCCCGGCTTGTGGGTCCTCAGGGGGAAGCTTTCTTT.

This clone was seen only once. The chain uses TRBV11-3 and TRBJ1-1, with D uncertain. Trimming took off 0 bases at V and 2 bases at J, with 7 bases between the two ends. The CDR3 extends over 14 amino acids. Germline lookup yields CDR1 SGHNT and CDR2 YENEEA. This chain's CDR3 is CASSLEGGNTEAFF. The CDR3 DNA reads as TGTGCCAGCAGCTTAGAGGGAGGTAACACTGAAGCTTTCTTT.

The chain carries TRBV2 and TRBJ2-1; TRBD1 matches 8 bases. The CDR3 sequence is 14 residues long. V lost 9 bases to trimming and J lost 9 bases; unmatched junction nucleotides: 13. The germline CDR1 and CDR2 sequences are SNHLY and FYNNEI. The CDR3: CASSSTGEWGEQFF. In nucleotides, the CDR3 is TGTGCCAGTTCCTCGACAGGGGAATGGGGTGAGCAGTTCTTC.

CDR3 in amino acids: CSASTDTQYF. The CDR3 DNA reads TGCAGTGCTAGCACAGATACGCAGTATTTT. This chain uses TRBV20-1 with TRBJ2-3; D is uncertain. This CDR3 is built from 10 residues. Trimming shortened V by 3 bases and J by 2 bases, and 0 bases separated the two germline ends. In germline, CDR1 is DFQATT, CDR2 SNEGSKA (reference sequence).

CDR3 residues: CASSSLQGWAYEQYF. CDR3 in DNA: TGTGCCAGCAGCTCGTTACAGGGGTGGGCCTACGAGCAGTACTTC. The chain combines TRBV11-2 with TRBJ2-7, with 7 bases aligning to TRBD1. The CDR3 is 15 residues long. J lost 2 bases, V lost 4 bases, and 8 bases had no gene match. In germline, CDR1 is SGHAT, CDR2 FQNNGV.

The V gene is TRBV7-6, the J gene TRBJ1-3; D remains unclear. Trimming took off 3 bases at V and 8 bases at J, with 14 bases between the two ends. CDR1 SGHVS and CDR2 FNYEAQ come from the germline V gene. The CDR3 has 14 amino acids. The CDR3: CASSFEGSFDTIYF. In DNA form, the CDR3 reads TGTGCCAGCAGCTTTGAAGGCAGCTTCGACACCATATATTTT.

The rearrangement links TRBV18 to TRBJ2-4; D gene unclear. Per germline, CDR1 KGHSH and CDR2 LQKENI. The CDR3 spans 16 residues. With 7 bases removed from V and 3 bases from J, the gap between germline ends came to 19 bases. The CDR3 spells CASFLSSSGGKNIQYF. The CDR3 DNA is TGTGCCAGCTTTCTCAGCAGTTCAGGCGGCAAAAACATTCAGTACTTC.

This clone showed up just a few times. V and J are TRBV7-7 and TRBJ2-5; perhaps TRBD1 as D (6 bases). Germline values: CDR1 SSHAT, CDR2 FNYEAQ (reference sequence). Trimming removed 2 bases from V and 2 bases from J, with 12 bases in between. CDR3 size: 15 residues. The CDR3 reads CASSLTRGKQETQYF. The CDR3 DNA is TGTGCCAGCAGCTTAACCAGGGGAAAACAAGAGACCCAGTACTTC.